This T cell receptor beta chain was found in a study of blood T cell repertoires in COVID-19 (dated by TCRdb to about 2020). A note on the overall study: Collaborator samples came from the United States, Italy and Spain and covered acute and convalescent phases of COVID-19. The prospective study material was composed of cDNA or gDNA derived from T cells, B-cell-depleted T cells, or PBMCs. The dataset comprised deeply sampled blood TCRbeta repertoires from subjects exposed to, actively infected with, or recovered from COVID-19. The repertoires were made available in a free public database intended to serve as a resource for research on the immune response to SARS-CoV-2. Samples were obtained from the ongoing ImmuneRACE study (first 160 participants) and from over 1,000 subjects provided by 6 global collaborators. A de-identified subject ID, COVID-19 status, age in years and sex were almost always included in the sample metadata. Where available, HLA class I and class II types were obtained from metadata supplied by the sample provider rather than from assay-based typing.

The CDR3 sequence holds 16 residues, the cysteine and phenylalanine included. Of all the DNA, just the CDR3 is kept, 48 bases in frame from base 1. Sequences MNHEY (CDR1) and SMNVEV (CDR2) are obtained from the germline V gene (reference sequence). At the junction V is shortened by 5 bases and J by 2 bases; bases outside the gene matches: 8. This clone was detected only once. Its antigen is still unknown. The sample holds no much larger clone one base away, and base qualities are not on file. Study-wide findings and limitations: The amount of clinical and demographic metadata varied by source and participant and was provided uncurated.

The immunoSEQ Assay, a bias-controlled multiplex PCR, was used to amplify TCRbeta CDR3 regions from genomic DNA. The paper's processing steps were these. The number of nucleated cells in each sample was estimated by amplification of reference gene primers within the assay. To quantify the absolute abundance of each unique TCRbeta CDR3 rearrangement, sequence reads were collapsed and filtered. For each sample, productive Simpson clonality was calculated as the square root of Simpson's diversity index over productive rearrangements. This immuneACCESS table, as held by TCRdb, lists in-frame sequences with V and J called but not all clones. Of the missing ones, under half trace to an unresolved V gene in checked studies; the others have no known cause. V and J calls and clone size follow that table, whereas D and trimming were derived from the DNA. The sample table contains around 49,000 clones; only one count was recorded for over 90% of them. Jointly, the top ten make up less than 1.2% of the sample.

One collaborating source in Seattle enrolled patients while the patients were actively infected and followed the patients over time throughout the course of disease. Whole blood was collected in K2EDTA tubes by collaborating institutions according to the institutions' own protocols. For TCRbeta analysis, collaborators shipped samples in one of three forms: frozen whole blood, isolated PBMCs, or DNA extracted from either of those sample types. The receptor comes from a man aged 55-75 years with COVID-19, enrolled during active disease. The specimen was peripheral blood. The chain couples TRBV27 to TRBJ2-3; the central 9 bases match TRBD1. CDR3 region: CASSNLGQGITDTQYF. The DNA sequence reads TGTGCCAGCAGTAACCTAGGACAGGGGATCACAGATACGCAGTATTTT.